This T cell receptor beta chain is from a study of blood T cells in healthy people across ages. Trimming shortened V by 1 base and J by 0 bases, and 7 bases separated the two germline ends. In germline, CDR1 is SNHLY, CDR2 FYNNEI. The CDR3 runs to 15 residues. Then a second PCR, running roughly 7 to 11 cycles, was carried out with a sample-barcoded 5' primer and a J-beta primer mix. MiXCR, applied by TCRdb to the 5' RACE reads, yields one record per CDR3 protein. The table lists roughly 800,000 distinct CDR3 sequences, about 48% of them singletons. V gene TRBV2 combines with J gene TRBJ2-1, with a possible D match to TRBD2 (6 bases). Specimen: blood. The sequence derives from a man of 80 years or more in good health. The CDR3 bases are TGTGCCAGCAGTGAAGGGAGGGGCTCCTACAATGAGCAGTTCTTC. Protein: CASSEGRGSYNEQFF.